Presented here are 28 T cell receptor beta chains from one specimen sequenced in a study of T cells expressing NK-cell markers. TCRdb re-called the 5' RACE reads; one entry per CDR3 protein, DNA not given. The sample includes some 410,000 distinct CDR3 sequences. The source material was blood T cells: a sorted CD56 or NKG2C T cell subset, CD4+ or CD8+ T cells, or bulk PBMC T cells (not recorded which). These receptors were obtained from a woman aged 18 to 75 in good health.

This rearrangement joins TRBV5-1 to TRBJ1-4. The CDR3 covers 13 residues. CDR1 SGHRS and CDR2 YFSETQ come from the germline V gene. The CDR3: CASSQSPNEKLFF.

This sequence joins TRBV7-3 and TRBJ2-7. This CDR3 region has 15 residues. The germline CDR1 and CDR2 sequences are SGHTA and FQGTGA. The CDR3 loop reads CASSLRSGASYEQYF.

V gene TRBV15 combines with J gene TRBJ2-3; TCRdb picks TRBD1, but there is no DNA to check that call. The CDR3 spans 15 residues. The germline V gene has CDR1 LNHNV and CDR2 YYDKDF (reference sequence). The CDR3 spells CATSPPATGKDTQYF.

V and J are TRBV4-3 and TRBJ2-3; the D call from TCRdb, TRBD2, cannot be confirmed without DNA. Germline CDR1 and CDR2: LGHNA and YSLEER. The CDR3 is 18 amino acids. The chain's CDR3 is CASSQGNLAGSSTDTQYF.

CDR3 region: CASRKSTGGGELFF. The V and J genes are TRBV6-1 and TRBJ2-2; the D gene TCRdb calls, TRBD1, cannot be checked with no DNA. Germline V CDR1 and CDR2: MNHNS, SASEGT. CDR3 length: 14 residues.

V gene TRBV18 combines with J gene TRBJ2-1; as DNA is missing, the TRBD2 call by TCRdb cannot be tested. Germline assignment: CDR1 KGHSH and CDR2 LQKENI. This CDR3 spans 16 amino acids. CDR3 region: CASSPPTSLEQNEQFF.

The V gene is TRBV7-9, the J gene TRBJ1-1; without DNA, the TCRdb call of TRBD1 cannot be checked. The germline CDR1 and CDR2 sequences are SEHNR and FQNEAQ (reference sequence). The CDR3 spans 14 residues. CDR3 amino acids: CASSLGQAYTEAFF.

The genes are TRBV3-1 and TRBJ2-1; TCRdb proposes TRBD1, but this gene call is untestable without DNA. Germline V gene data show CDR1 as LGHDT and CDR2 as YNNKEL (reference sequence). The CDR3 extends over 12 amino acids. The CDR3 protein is CASSQIGTGQFF.

The CDR3 sequence: CASSWEAGNQPQHF. The rearrangement links TRBV5-1 to TRBJ1-5; TCRdb returns TRBD1, unconfirmable since there is no DNA. The CDR3 has 14 amino acids. Per the germline V gene, CDR1 is SGHRS and CDR2 is YFSETQ.

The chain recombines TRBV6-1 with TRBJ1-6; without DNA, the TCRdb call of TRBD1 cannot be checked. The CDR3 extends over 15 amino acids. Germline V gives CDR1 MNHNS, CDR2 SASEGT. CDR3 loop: CASSTPGASNSPLHF.

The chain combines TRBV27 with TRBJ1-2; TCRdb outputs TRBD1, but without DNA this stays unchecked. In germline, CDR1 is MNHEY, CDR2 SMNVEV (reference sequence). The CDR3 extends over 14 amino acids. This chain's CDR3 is CASSFGSGNYGYTF.

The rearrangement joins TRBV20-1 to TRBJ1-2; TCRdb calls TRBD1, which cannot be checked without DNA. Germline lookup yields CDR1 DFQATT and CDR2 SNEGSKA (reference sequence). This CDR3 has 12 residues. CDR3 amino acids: CSANRRNYGYTF.

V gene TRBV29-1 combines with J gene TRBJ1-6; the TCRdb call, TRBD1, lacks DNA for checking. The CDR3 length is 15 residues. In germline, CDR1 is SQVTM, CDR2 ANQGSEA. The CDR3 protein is CSVEVVGAGNSPLHF.

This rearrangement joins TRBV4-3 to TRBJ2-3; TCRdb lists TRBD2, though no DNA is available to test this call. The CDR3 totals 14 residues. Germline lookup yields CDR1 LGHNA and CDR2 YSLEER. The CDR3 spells CASSQDAGGDTQYF.

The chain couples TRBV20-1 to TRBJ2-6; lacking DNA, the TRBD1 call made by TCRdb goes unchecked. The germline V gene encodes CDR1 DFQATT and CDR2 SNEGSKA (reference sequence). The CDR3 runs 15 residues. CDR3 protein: CSAPGQSSGANVLTF.

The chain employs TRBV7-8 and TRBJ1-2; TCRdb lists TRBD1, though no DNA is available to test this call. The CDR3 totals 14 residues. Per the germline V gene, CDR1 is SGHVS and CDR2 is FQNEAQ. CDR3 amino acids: CASSFTGGRRGYTF.

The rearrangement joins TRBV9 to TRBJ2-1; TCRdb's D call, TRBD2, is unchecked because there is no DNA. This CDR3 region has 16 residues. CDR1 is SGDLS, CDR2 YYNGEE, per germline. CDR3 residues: CASSLYGLAGGYEQFF. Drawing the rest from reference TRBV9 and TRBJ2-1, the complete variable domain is DSGVTQTPKHLITATGQRVTLRCSPRSGDLSVYWYQQSLDQGLQFLIQYYNGEERAKGNILERFSAQQFPDLHSELNLSSLELGDSALYFCASSLYGLAGGYEQFFGPGTRLTVL.

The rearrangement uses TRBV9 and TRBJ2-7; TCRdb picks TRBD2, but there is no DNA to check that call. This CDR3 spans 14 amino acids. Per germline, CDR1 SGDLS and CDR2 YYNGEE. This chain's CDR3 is CASSAGSGTYEQYF.

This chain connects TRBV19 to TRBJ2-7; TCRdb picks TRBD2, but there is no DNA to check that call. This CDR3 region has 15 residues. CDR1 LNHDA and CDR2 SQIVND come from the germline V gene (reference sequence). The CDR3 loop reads CASSPGTSQGYEQYF.

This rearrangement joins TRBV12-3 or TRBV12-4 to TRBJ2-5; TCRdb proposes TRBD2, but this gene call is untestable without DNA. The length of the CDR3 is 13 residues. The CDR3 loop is CASSFQGPETQYF.

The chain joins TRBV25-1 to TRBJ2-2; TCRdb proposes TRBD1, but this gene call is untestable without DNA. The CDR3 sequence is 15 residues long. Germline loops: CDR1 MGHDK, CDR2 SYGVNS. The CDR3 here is CASSESHGATGELFF.

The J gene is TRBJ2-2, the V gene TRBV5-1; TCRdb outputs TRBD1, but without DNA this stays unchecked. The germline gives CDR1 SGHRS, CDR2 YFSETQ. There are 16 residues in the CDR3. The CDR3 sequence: CASSLAPPTRAGELFF.

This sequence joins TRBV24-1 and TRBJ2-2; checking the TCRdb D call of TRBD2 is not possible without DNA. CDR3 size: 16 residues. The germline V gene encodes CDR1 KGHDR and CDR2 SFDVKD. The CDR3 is CATSDYGRGPAGELFF.

The CDR3 here is CASSLRGAAGVTDTQYF. V and J are TRBV7-3 and TRBJ2-3; the TCRdb call, TRBD2, lacks DNA for checking. The CDR3 spans 17 residues. Germline-derived CDR1 and CDR2 are SGHTA and FQGTGA.

The CDR3 is CASSLPGPELFGNYGYTF. The chain links TRBV5-6 to TRBJ1-2; TCRdb names TRBD1, which stays unverified in the absence of DNA. Germline V gene data show CDR1 as SGHDT and CDR2 as YYEEEE. The CDR3 has 18 amino acids.

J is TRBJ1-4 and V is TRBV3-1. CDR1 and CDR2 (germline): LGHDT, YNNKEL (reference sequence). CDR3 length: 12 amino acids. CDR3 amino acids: CASSPLGEKLFF.

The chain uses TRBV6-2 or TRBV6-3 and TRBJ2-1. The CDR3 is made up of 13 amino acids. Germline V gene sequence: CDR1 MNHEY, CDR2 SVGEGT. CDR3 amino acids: CASSYVPYNEQFF.

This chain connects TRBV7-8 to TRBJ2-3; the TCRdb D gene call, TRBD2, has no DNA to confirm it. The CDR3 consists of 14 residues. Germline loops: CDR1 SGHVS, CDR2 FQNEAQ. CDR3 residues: CASSSKGVIDTQYF.